This entry is about one TCR beta chain. Sequenced by immunoSEQ multiplex PCR; TCRdb stores in-frame clones only, minus some. This table has about 26,000 clones, around three quarters appearing once. Germline V gives CDR1 SQVTM, CDR2 ANQGSEA. V lost 5 bases and J lost 6, with 11 bases in between. The CDR3 is 12 residues long. This sample was taken from a study of OX40 agonist ivuxolimab in advanced cancers. The genes are TRBV29-1 and TRBJ1-5, with a tentative D call TRBD1 (5 bases). Sequencing was performed on CD4+ or CD8+ T cells sorted from blood, taken in a trial of the OX40 agonist ivuxolimab. The receptor's source is an adult with an advanced solid tumor such as melanoma, head and neck, liver or kidney cancer. CDR3 DNA: TGCAGCGTTAATTTCGGGGGTCAGCCCCAGCATTTT. It is translated as CSVNFGGQPQHF.